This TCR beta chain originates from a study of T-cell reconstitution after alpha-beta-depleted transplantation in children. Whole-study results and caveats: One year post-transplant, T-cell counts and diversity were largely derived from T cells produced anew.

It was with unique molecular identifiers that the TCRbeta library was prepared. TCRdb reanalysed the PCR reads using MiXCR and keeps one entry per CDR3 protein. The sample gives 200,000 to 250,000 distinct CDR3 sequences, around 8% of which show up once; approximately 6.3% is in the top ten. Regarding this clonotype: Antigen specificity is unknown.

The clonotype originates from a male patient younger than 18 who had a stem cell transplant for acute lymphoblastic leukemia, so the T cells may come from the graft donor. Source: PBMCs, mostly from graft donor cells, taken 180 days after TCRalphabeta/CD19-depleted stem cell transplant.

DNA of the CDR3: TGTGCCAGCAGCCCCGGGACTAGCTCCGGGGAGCTGTTTTTT. Its protein is CASSPGTSSGELFF. The rearrangement links TRBV5-5 to TRBJ2-2, with TRBD2 identical over 9 bases. CDR3 length equals 14 residues. Germline CDR1 reads SGHKS; CDR2 reads YYEKEE (reference sequence). J gave up 6 bases and V 4 bases, and 4 bases lay outside the gene matches.